This T cell receptor beta chain was sequenced in a study of early T cells in non-severe SARS-CoV-2 infection. The CDR3 is made up of 14 amino acids. TCRdb re-called the 5' RACE reads with MiXCR, one entry per CDR3 protein. The data hold around 26,000 distinct CDR3 sequences, with approximately 4.6% observed a single time. The chain is built from TRBV12-2 and TRBJ2-3. TRBV12-2 is reported as a pseudogene. Input material: whole blood. This sequence originates from an adult who was a healthcare worker with PCR-confirmed SARS-CoV-2 infection or an uninfected control (not recorded which). Here the CDR3 reads CASRFPASTDTQYF. In DNA, the CDR3 is TGTGCAAGTCGCTTTCCTGCTAGCACAGATACGCAGTATTTT.